This T cell receptor beta chain was identified during a study of regulatory T cells in long-lasting Graves disease. J was trimmed by 3 bases and V by 5 bases; bases with no gene match: 8. CDR3 length: 15 amino acids. Germline CDR1 and CDR2: SGHAT and FQNNGV. This clonotype was seen repeatedly, ten times or more. The sample's time point: newly diagnosed GD, antithyroid drugs for less than 3 months. Construction of the TCR library relied on RNA isolated from PBMCs. CDR3-region Arm-PCR and iRepertoire HTBI primers produced the TCR beta libraries. MiXCR, run by TCRdb on the multiplex PCR reads, gives a single entry per CDR3 protein. The table includes under 400,000 distinct CDR3 sequences, over 15% detected once. The same data also went into a second study, on T cells in Graves' hyperthyroidism and ophthalmopathy.

This TCR derives from a man in his forties with Graves disease. The rearrangement links TRBV11-2 to TRBJ2-3, with TRBD2 matching 7 bases. The starting material was peripheral blood mononuclear cells (PBMCs), obtained at new diagnosis, from a patient treated with antithyroid drugs. The CDR3 region has the DNA TGTGCCAGCAGCGCCGGACTAGTCGCAACAGATACGCAGTATTTT. As protein: CASSAGLVATDTQYF.